The 28 T cell receptor beta chains in this list originate from one sample, sequenced in a study of human T cells and chemical hapten exposure. Specified time point: pre-sensitization, week 0. Treatment noted: therapeutic diphenylcyclopropenone sensitization with weekly scalp DPC. Total RNA extraction was carried out from unfractionated whole blood. From the RACE reads, TCRdb called clonotypes with MiXCR, one entry per CDR3 protein. The sample yields 40,000 or so distinct CDR3 sequences, more than 10% seen once. The material sequenced was whole blood, taken in connection with sensitization to the hapten diphenylcyclopropenone (DPC). The receptors derive from a woman aged 40 to 50 with alopecia areata. Some clones in this sample may be carry-over from other donors' samples.

The chain employs TRBV4-3 and TRBJ1-6; D unresolved. Trimming took off 1 base at V and 9 bases at J, with 13 bases between the two ends. There are 15 residues in the CDR3. Per the germline V gene, CDR1 is LGHNA and CDR2 is YSLEER. The CDR3 spells CASSQVYISSSPLHF. In nucleotides, the CDR3 is TGCGCCAGCAGCCAAGTTTATATCAGTAGTTCACCCCTCCACTTT.

Details on this clonotype: Because the CDR3 is missing its conserved closing phenylalanine or tryptophan, this is likely a read error. The chain employs TRBV7-2 and TRBJ1-2, with D tentatively TRBD1 (6 bases). The germline V gene has CDR1 SGHTA and CDR2 FQGNSA. This CDR3 has 15 amino acids. The CDR3 here is CASSLGAGDNYVYTS. The DNA of the CDR3 is TGTGCCAGCAGCTTAGGTGCAGGGGATAACTATGTCTACACCTCC.

This clonotype was found many times. The V and J genes are TRBV12-3 or TRBV12-4 and TRBJ2-2, with 12 nucleotides matching TRBD2. V trimming: 8 bases; J trimming: 8 bases; junction bases outside the gene matches: 12. CDR3 length equals 16 residues. CDR3 loop: CASRHGTSGSIGELFF. CDR3 DNA: TGTGCCAGCCGCCATGGGACTAGCGGGTCGATTGGGGAGCTGTTTTTT.

Ten or more counts support this clonotype. Here the CDR3 DNA reads TGTGCCAGCAGGTTGGGCCAGAATCAGCCCCAGCATTTT. It encodes CASRLGQNQPQHF. The chain joins TRBV12-3 or TRBV12-4 to TRBJ1-5; no reliable D call. The CDR3 contains 13 residues. Trimming shortened V by 6 bases and J by 4 bases, and 10 bases separated the two germline ends.

This chain links TRBV29-1 with TRBJ1-3; TRBD1 is a possible D gene (6 bases). Germline values: CDR1 SQVTM, CDR2 ANQGSEA. This CDR3 contains 12 residues. Trimming cost V 7 bases and J 2 bases, with 9 bases left between them. This CDR3 is CSGGGAGNTIYF. The CDR3 region has the DNA TGCAGCGGAGGGGGGGCTGGAAACACCATATATTTT.

This clonotype was picked up many times. The DNA for the CDR3 is TGTGCCAGCAGCTTAGTACGGCTTGAGCAGTACTTC. Its translation: CASSLVRLEQYF. V is TRBV28 and J is TRBJ2-7; D remains ambiguous. CDR1 is MDHEN and CDR2 is SYDVKM in the germline V gene. V lost 6 bases, J lost 7 bases, and 13 bases lay in between. The length of the CDR3 is 12 residues.

This clonotype was detected many times. This chain connects TRBV29-1 to TRBJ1-1; D is uncertain. Germline V gene lookup returns CDR1 SQVTM and CDR2 ANQGSEA. V was cut by 6 bases and J by 12 bases, with 17 bases left in between. The CDR3 contains 11 residues. CDR3 nucleotide sequence: TGCAGCGTCCTTTCTGACGTGTCCCCTTTCTTT. It codes for CSVLSDVSPFF.

This clonotype appeared many times. The chain has TRBV20-1 and TRBJ2-1; 8 nucleotides line up with TRBD2. The V gene end was trimmed by 0 bases and the J gene end by 16 bases; junction bases not matched to a gene: 8. This CDR3 comprises 12 residues. The germline gives CDR1 DFQATT, CDR2 SNEGSKA (reference sequence). The CDR3 DNA reads TGCAGTGCTAGAGAAGCGGGGGATACCCGTTTCTTC. It encodes CSAREAGDTRFF.

The rearrangement links TRBV11-2 to TRBJ1-1; D may be TRBD1 (6 bases). The germline gives CDR1 SGHAT, CDR2 FQNNGV. This CDR3 has 14 residues. The V gene lost 5 bases and the J gene lost 5 bases, with 15 bases spanning the gap. The CDR3 reads CASSQDRGGTEAFF. The CDR3 nucleotides read TGTGCCAGCAGCCAAGATCGAGGGGGAACTGAAGCTTTCTTT.

This clonotype has ten or more counts. The rearrangement uses TRBV7-8 and TRBJ2-7, with TRBD1 identical over 7 bases. The CDR3 runs to 15 residues. With V trimmed by 2 bases and J by 0 bases, 4 bases remained unmatched. Germline loops: CDR1 SGHVS, CDR2 FQNEAQ. In DNA, the CDR3 is TGTGCCAGCAGCTTACAGGGGGACCTCTCCTACGAGCAGTACTTC. This gives the protein CASSLQGDLSYEQYF.

This clonotype was observed many times. The chain is built from TRBV6-6 and TRBJ2-7; possible D gene TRBD1, 6 bases. With 7 bases removed from V and 6 bases from J, the gap between germline ends came to 25 bases. Per the germline V gene, CDR1 is MNHNY and CDR2 is SVGAGI (reference sequence). The length of the CDR3 is 16 residues. The CDR3, as DNA: TGTGCCAGCAACCTTCGGACAGCCCGCCCCTCCGGCGAGCAGTACTTC. Translating it yields CASNLRTARPSGEQYF.

In this sample, this clonotype turned up many times. This chain joins TRBV7-8 and TRBJ1-2; 12 nucleotides agree with TRBD1. This CDR3 contains 15 residues. Trimming took 5 bases from V and 7 from J; bases not matched to a gene: 8. CDR1 SGHVS and CDR2 FQNEAQ come from the germline V gene. CDR3 coding DNA: TGTGCCAGCAGCCCCGGGACAGGGGGCTGGTTTGGCTACACCTTC. Amino acid sequence: CASSPGTGGWFGYTF.

This clonotype came up many times. DNA for the CDR3: TGTGCCAGCTCACGACAGGGGGCGTTGGGAAACATTCAGTACTTC. Its translation is CASSRQGALGNIQYF. The chain combines TRBV18 with TRBJ2-4; TRBD1 matches 10 bases. The CDR3 has 15 residues. Per germline, CDR1 KGHSH and CDR2 LQKENI. J was trimmed by 6 bases and V by 4 bases; bases with no gene match: 6.

This chain links TRBV28 with TRBJ2-5; 10 nucleotides match TRBD2. The V and J ends lost 2 bases and 4 bases, in that order; junction bases with no gene match: 7. Germline loops: CDR1 MDHEN, CDR2 SYDVKM. The CDR3 extends over 16 amino acids. The CDR3 spells CASSLPVVAGGETQYF. The CDR3, as DNA: TGTGCCAGCAGTTTACCCGTGGTAGCGGGGGGAGAGACCCAGTACTTC.

This clonotype is medium-sized within its sample. The chain is built from TRBV29-1 and TRBJ2-1; perhaps D is TRBD1 or TRBD2 (5 bases each). Germline V gene lookup returns CDR1 SQVTM and CDR2 ANQGSEA. This CDR3 is 13 amino acids long. Trimming stripped 1 base from V and 9 bases from J, with 13 bases between. The CDR3 bases are TGCAGCGTTGAAGGGCCCCGAGGGACTGAGCAGTTCTTC. Protein: CSVEGPRGTEQFF.

This chain uses TRBV20-1 with TRBJ2-1; 7 nucleotides match TRBD2. V trimming: 5 bases; J trimming: 6 bases; junction bases outside the gene matches: 7. Germline V CDR1 and CDR2: DFQATT, SNEGSKA (reference sequence). The CDR3 has 13 residues. CDR3 nucleotide sequence: TGCAGTGCTTGGAGCGGGGATACCAATGAGCAGTTCTTC. Its protein product is CSAWSGDTNEQFF.

In this sample, this clonotype turned up many times. The CDR3 bases are TGTGCCAGCAGCTCTCAGGGGGCCGCTAACTATGGCTACACCTTC. This codes for CASSSQGAANYGYTF. The rearrangement links TRBV7-6 to TRBJ1-2; 8 bases are shared with TRBD1. Germline V gene lookup returns CDR1 SGHVS and CDR2 FNYEAQ. This CDR3 contains 15 residues. Unmatched junction bases numbered 4, after V lost 4 bases and J lost 0 bases.

There are many counts of this clonotype. V usage is TRBV18 and J usage is TRBJ1-1, with no clear D. CDR1 and CDR2 (germline): KGHSH, LQKENI. CDR3 length equals 14 residues. V was cut by 3 bases and J by 0 bases, with 8 bases left in between. CDR3 in amino acids: CASSPRRVNTEAFF. Here the CDR3 DNA reads TGTGCCAGCTCACCGCGGAGGGTGAACACTGAAGCTTTCTTT.

This clonotype has a count of ten or more. The chain is built from TRBV30 and TRBJ2-7; D is possibly TRBD1 (5 bases). Trimming shortened V by 5 bases and J by 0 bases, and 11 bases separated the two germline ends. The CDR3 sequence is 13 residues long. Germline assignment: CDR1 GTSNPN and CDR2 SVGIG (reference sequence). CDR3 residues: CAWQGPNSYEQYF. Here the CDR3 DNA reads TGTGCCTGGCAGGGTCCTAACTCCTACGAGCAGTACTTC.

This clonotype was counted many times. V and J are TRBV2 and TRBJ2-6, with D unresolved. Deletions cut 6 bases from V and 2 bases from J, with 8 bases between. This CDR3 has 14 residues. Germline V gene lookup returns CDR1 SNHLY and CDR2 FYNNEI. The CDR3 DNA reads TGTGCCAGCAGCGGGCGAACTGGGGCCAACGTCCTGACTTTC. The encoded protein is CASSGRTGANVLTF. The variable domain in full, with the rest retrieved from reference TRBV2 and TRBJ2-6, is EPEVTQTPSHQVTQMGQEVILRCVPISNHLYFYWYRQILGQKVEFLVSFYNNEISEKSEIFDDQFSVERPDGSNFTLKIRSTKLEDSAMYFCASSGRTGANVLTFGAGSRLTVL.

This clonotype has only a few counts. In DNA, the CDR3 is TGTGCCAGCAGCCAAGGAACAGGGCACTATGGCTACACCTTC. Protein product: CASSQGTGHYGYTF. This sequence joins TRBV3-1 and TRBJ1-2, with D maybe TRBD1 (6 bases). The CDR3 has 14 residues. Trimming pared 1 base from V and 3 bases from J, leaving 9 bases between. From germline, CDR1 is LGHDT and CDR2 YNNKEL (reference sequence).

This clonotype was seen repeatedly, ten times or more. The chain combines TRBV3-1 with TRBJ2-1; TRBD2 is a possible D gene (6 bases). Germline CDR1 reads LGHDT; CDR2 reads YNNKEL (reference sequence). The CDR3 spans 15 residues. The V end lost 0 bases, the J end lost 7 bases, and 13 bases lay between the germline ends. CDR3: CASSQDSGLWNEQFF. The CDR3 DNA reads TGTGCCAGCAGCCAAGATAGCGGACTTTGGAATGAGCAGTTCTTC.

This clonotype was recorded at least ten times. V and J are TRBV6-2 or TRBV6-3 and TRBJ2-7, with D uncertain. The V and J ends lost 4 bases and 0 bases respectively, with 7 bases between them. Germline CDR1 and CDR2: MNHEY and SVGEGT. This CDR3 spans 13 amino acids. CDR3 DNA sequence: TGTGCCAGCAGTTTCCCACCCTCCTACGAGCAGTACTTC. Amino acids: CASSFPPSYEQYF.

The chain combines TRBV7-2 with TRBJ1-4; D unresolved. Trimming took 2 bases from V and 5 from J, leaving 18 bases between them. CDR1 and CDR2 (germline): SGHTA, FQGNSA. CDR3 size: 17 residues. DNA for the CDR3: TGTGCCAGCAGCTTACGTGTGTCGGACCCAAGGAATGAAAAACTGTTTTTT. Amino acids: CASSLRVSDPRNEKLFF.

This clonotype occurred a few times. The chain joins TRBV2 to TRBJ1-5; D might be TRBD1 (6 bases). The CDR3 length is 13 residues. V lost 7 bases and J 5 bases, leaving 12 bases between the germline ends. Germline CDR1 and CDR2: SNHLY and FYNNEI. CDR3 region: CASNWKGDQPQHF. The CDR3 DNA reads as TGTGCCAGCAATTGGAAGGGGGATCAGCCCCAGCATTTT.

This chain connects TRBV5-4 to TRBJ2-7; 8 bases are shared with TRBD1. Germline V gene data show CDR1 as SGHNT and CDR2 as YYREEE (reference sequence). The CDR3 is 14 amino acids. Unmatched junction bases numbered 5, after V lost 6 bases and J lost 0 bases. The CDR3 reads CASKEGTGSYEQYF. The CDR3 nucleotides are TGTGCCAGCAAGGAAGGGACAGGCTCCTACGAGCAGTACTTC.

The genes are TRBV7-8 and TRBJ1-6, with 9 bases fitting TRBD1. The CDR3 has 15 residues. The V gene's germline CDR1 is SGHVS and CDR2 FQNEAQ. V trimming: 7 bases; J trimming: 4 bases; junction bases outside the gene matches: 5. The CDR3 DNA reads TGTGCCAGCACCAAGGACAGGGGATATAATTCACCCCTCCACTTT. It codes for CASTKDRGYNSPLHF. Drawing the rest from reference TRBV7-8 and TRBJ1-6, the complete variable domain is GAGVSQSPRYKVAKRGQDVALRCDPISGHVSLFWYQQALGQGPEFLTYFQNEAQLDKSGLPSDRFFAERPEGSVSTLKIQRTQQEDSAVYLCASTKDRGYNSPLHFGNGTRLTVT.

This clonotype has at least ten counts. The J gene is TRBJ2-7, the V gene TRBV19; 9 bases are a match to TRBD1. This CDR3 has 14 amino acids. CDR1 LNHDA and CDR2 SQIVND come from the germline V gene (reference sequence). V was clipped by 6 bases and J by 5 bases; unmatched bases: 8. CDR3 protein: CASSSLTGGDEQYF. In DNA, the CDR3 is TGTGCCAGTAGCAGCCTAACAGGGGGCGACGAGCAGTACTTC. Full variable domain (rest looked up from reference TRBV19 and TRBJ2-7): DGGITQSPKYLFRKEGQNVTLSCEQNLNHDAMYWYRQDPGQGLRLIYYSQIVNDFQKGDIAEGYSVSREKKESFPLTVTSAQKNPTAFYLCASSSLTGGDEQYFGPGTRLTVT.